A single sample is the source of the 6 T cell receptor beta chains below, sequenced in a study of blood T cell repertoires in COVID-19. TCRdb's copy holds only in-frame clones and misses some; the assay was immunoSEQ multiplex PCR. Of about 260,000 clones listed, 75% to 90% are singletons. The sequenced sample consisted of PBMCs or T cells enriched from blood (not recorded which). Receptors were obtained from a woman in her thirties with acute COVID-19.

This clone was seen a single time. The chain combines TRBV6-2 or TRBV6-3 with TRBJ1-1; 7 bases line up with TRBD1. V shed 0 bases, J shed 7 bases, and the junction held 8 bases outside the gene matches. The germline gives CDR1 MNHEY, CDR2 SVGEGT. CDR3 length: 15 residues. For the CDR3, the DNA is TGTGCCAGCAGTTACTCATCCAGGGGGTATGGTGAAGCTTTCTTT. Protein sequence: CASSYSSRGYGEAFF.

The gene calls are TRBV6-5 and TRBJ2-2; 7 positions agree with TRBD2. CDR1 and CDR2 from the germline V gene are MNHEY and SVGAGI. The CDR3 is 16 amino acids. V was clipped by 4 bases and J by 1 base; unmatched bases: 6. In nucleotides, the CDR3 is TGTGCCAGCAGTTGGGAGGGCGGTCTGAACACCGGGGAGCTGTTTTTT. Translating gives CASSWEGGLNTGELFF.

The chain links TRBV7-9 to TRBJ2-7; D might be TRBD2 (5 bases). The CDR3 is 14 residues long. The V end was cut by 7 bases, the J end by 6 bases, with 19 bases between. CDR1 is SEHNR and CDR2 is FQNEAQ in the germline V gene (reference sequence). The DNA for the CDR3 is TGTGCCAGCACCCCGCCGGGAACCCCCTCCGAGCAGTACTTC. Its translation is CASTPPGTPSEQYF.

The V call is TRBV27, the J call TRBJ2-7, with 9 positions matching TRBD2. Germline loops: CDR1 MNHEY, CDR2 SMNVEV (reference sequence). The trim removed 3 bases at V and 3 bases at J, leaving 3 bases unmatched. The CDR3 has 14 amino acids. CDR3 sequence: CASSLGTSSYEQYF. CDR3 coding DNA: TGTGCCAGCAGTTTGGGGACTAGCAGCTACGAGCAGTACTTC.

This chain links TRBV27 with TRBJ2-3; D might be TRBD1 (6 bases). The CDR3 contains 15 residues. V shed 1 base and J shed 11 bases, with 19 bases lying between them. Germline CDR1 and CDR2: MNHEY and SMNVEV (reference sequence). CDR3 nucleotides: TGTGCCAGCAGTTTATTTTTCCGTGCTGGGGACAAGCAGTATTTT. It codes for CASSLFFRAGDKQYF.

The V and J genes are TRBV18 and TRBJ1-4; D unclear. The CDR3 is 14 amino acids. Germline CDR1 reads KGHSH; CDR2 reads LQKENI. With 3 bases removed from V and 4 bases from J, the gap between germline ends came to 9 bases. CDR3 protein: CASSPRRSNEKLFF. The CDR3, as DNA: TGTGCCAGCTCACCGAGGCGAAGTAATGAAAAACTGTTTTTT.